These 31 T cell receptor beta chains originate from one sample sequenced in a study of blood T cell repertoires in COVID-19. The table came from immunoSEQ multiplex PCR; TCRdb's copy has only in-frame clones and leaves some out. The data show around 250,000 clones, with around 86% seen just once and around 2% held by the top ten. Sequenced: peripheral blood. The receptors shown here come from a man aged 25-40 years who had recovered from COVID-19.

V usage is TRBV5-1 and J usage is TRBJ2-7, with D tentatively TRBD2 (6 bases). Germline CDR1 SGHRS, CDR2 YFSETQ. The CDR3 consists of 14 residues. V dropped 4 bases and J dropped 4 bases, with 15 bases sitting between them. The CDR3 loop is CASSPGGVMYEQYF. The CDR3 region has the DNA TGCGCCAGCAGCCCCGGAGGGGTTATGTACGAGCAGTACTTC. Full variable domain (outside the CDR3, taken from reference TRBV5-1 and TRBJ2-7): KAGVTQTPRYLIKTRGQQVTLSCSPISGHRSVSWYQQTPGQGLQFLFEYFSETQRNKGNFPGRFSGRQFSNSRSEMNVSTLELGDSALYLCASSPGGVMYEQYFGPGTRLTVT.

The chain recombines TRBV4-1 with TRBJ2-5; 10 positions match TRBD2. The trim removed 1 base at V and 7 bases at J, leaving 3 bases unmatched. This CDR3 is 14 amino acids long. The germline CDR1 and CDR2 sequences are MGHRA and YSYEKL. CDR3 region: CASSQAVAGGTQYF. The CDR3 coding sequence is TGCGCCAGCAGCCAAGCGGTAGCGGGGGGGACCCAGTACTTC.

The rearrangement joins TRBV10-1 to TRBJ2-3; 9 bases line up with TRBD1. Germline CDR1 WNHNN, CDR2 SYGVQD (reference sequence). This CDR3 is built from 16 residues. V lost 2 bases, J lost 5 bases, and 8 bases stayed unmatched. As DNA, the CDR3 is TGCGCCAGCAGTGAGACCCCGGGACAGGGCCAAGATACGCAGTATTTT. Amino acid sequence: CASSETPGQGQDTQYF.

The chain carries TRBV29-1 and TRBJ1-1; D possibly corresponds to TRBD1 (5 bases). The V and J ends lost 7 bases and 2 bases respectively, with 23 bases between them. Germline lookup yields CDR1 SQVTM and CDR2 ANQGSEA. This CDR3 is 16 amino acids long. CDR3 amino acids: CSAGARPASVNTEAFF. CDR3 DNA sequence: TGCAGCGCTGGGGCGAGACCGGCCTCGGTAAACACTGAAGCTTTCTTT.

V gene TRBV12-3 or TRBV12-4 combines with J gene TRBJ1-1; no reliable D call. The CDR3 has 13 residues. V was clipped by 6 bases and J by 1 base, with 9 bases between them. The CDR3 region is CASSKAGNTEAFF. The CDR3 DNA is TGTGCCAGCAGCAAGGCGGGGAACACTGAAGCTTTCTTT.

This chain links TRBV5-4 with TRBJ2-7; 7 nucleotides align to TRBD2. This CDR3 is built from 14 residues. Germline V gene lookup returns CDR1 SGHNT and CDR2 YYREEE (reference sequence). Trimming removed 3 bases from V and 4 bases from J; junction bases left unmatched: 7. The CDR3 DNA reads as TGTGCCAGCAGCTACTCCGGGACTATGTACGAGCAGTACTTC. This encodes CASSYSGTMYEQYF.

The gene calls are TRBV25-1 and TRBJ1-2; TRBD1 matches 7 bases. The CDR3 covers 15 residues. Germline CDR1 MGHDK, CDR2 SYGVNS. The V segment lost 1 base and the J segment 1 base; nucleotides outside the gene matches: 3. This chain's CDR3 is CASSEFGDSNYGYTF. CDR3 nucleotides: TGTGCCAGCAGTGAATTTGGGGACAGTAACTATGGCTACACCTTC.

The CDR3 DNA follows: TGTGCCAGCAGCTCCAGGGGTGAAAAACTGTTTTTT. This encodes CASSSRGEKLFF. The rearrangement links TRBV7-2 to TRBJ1-4; D perhaps matches TRBD1 (6 bases). The CDR3 consists of 12 residues. V shed 4 bases and J shed 7 bases, with 7 bases lying between them. Germline CDR1 reads SGHTA; CDR2 reads FQGNSA.

The rearrangement links TRBV5-4 to TRBJ2-5; D gene uncertain. The germline V and J ends were trimmed by 2 bases and 0 bases, with 2 bases remaining between them. Germline CDR1 reads SGHNT; CDR2 reads YYREEE (reference sequence). CDR3 size: 12 residues. This CDR3 reads CASSFYQETQYF. The CDR3 nucleotides read TGTGCCAGCAGCTTCTACCAAGAGACCCAGTACTTC.

The CDR3 region is CASSTGQVPYEQYF. The CDR3 DNA is TGCGCCAGCAGCACGGGACAGGTACCCTACGAGCAGTACTTC. The chain combines TRBV5-1 with TRBJ2-7; 8 bases are shared with TRBD1. This CDR3 is 14 amino acids long. V trimming: 4 bases; J trimming: 2 bases; junction bases outside the gene matches: 5. Germline V gene data show CDR1 as SGHRS and CDR2 as YFSETQ.

The V call is TRBV3-1 (or the pseudogene TRBV3-2), the J call TRBJ2-4; TRBD1 might be the D (5 bases). CDR1 and CDR2 (germline): LGHDT, YNNKEL (reference sequence). The CDR3 consists of 15 residues. Trimming pared 5 bases from V and 7 bases from J, leaving 18 bases between. CDR3 coding DNA: TGTGCCAGCAGCGCCCGAGACAGCGCCTTCAACATTCAGTACTTC. Protein product: CASSARDSAFNIQYF.

The chain links TRBV2 to TRBJ2-1; D is unresolved. The CDR3 extends over 12 amino acids. Germline assignment: CDR1 SNHLY and CDR2 FYNNEI. Trimming shortened V by 2 bases and J by 12 bases, and 11 bases separated the two germline ends. This CDR3 is CASSESQFGQFF. The CDR3 DNA reads TGTGCCAGCAGTGAATCCCAGTTTGGGCAGTTCTTC.

This rearrangement joins TRBV6-4 to TRBJ1-2; 7 bases fit TRBD1. The CDR3 runs to 11 residues. Germline V lookup: CDR1 MRHNA, CDR2 SNTAGT. V gave up 8 bases and J gave up 6 bases; unmatched junction bases: 3. As DNA, the CDR3 is TGTGCCAGCTCTGGACAGGATGGCTACACCTTC. Amino acid sequence: CASSGQDGYTF.

This clone was detected only once. The chain recombines TRBV6-2 or TRBV6-3 with TRBJ2-1; 10 bases are shared with TRBD1. V shed 1 base, J shed 7 bases, and the junction held 7 bases outside the gene matches. CDR1 and CDR2 (germline): MNHEY, SVGEGT. This CDR3 has 16 residues. The CDR3 nucleotides are TGTGCCAGCAGTTACTGGGGACAGGGGATTAGGAATGAGCAGTTCTTC. Translating gives CASSYWGQGIRNEQFF.

This CDR3 reads CASSYAREQFF. In DNA, the CDR3 is TGTGCCAGCAGTTACGCCCGGGAGCAGTTCTTC. V usage is TRBV6-5 and J usage is TRBJ2-1; D is uncertain. V lost 2 bases and J lost 10, with 6 bases in between. Germline V gene lookup returns CDR1 MNHEY and CDR2 SVGAGI. This CDR3 contains 11 residues.

The genes are TRBV7-8 and TRBJ1-2; unclear D gene. There are 15 residues in the CDR3. CDR1 is SGHVS, CDR2 FQNEAQ, per germline. V gave up 2 bases and J gave up 8 bases, with 18 bases separating them. The CDR3 bases are TGTGCCAGCAGCTTATTAGTCATCTCCCCTCGAGGCTACACCTTC. This codes for CASSLLVISPRGYTF.

This rearrangement joins TRBV7-9 to TRBJ1-1; no clear D gene. CDR1 is SEHNR and CDR2 is FQNEAQ in the germline V gene (reference sequence). The V gene lost 5 bases and the J gene lost 0 bases, with 7 bases spanning the gap. CDR3 length: 13 amino acids. The CDR3 coding sequence is TGTGCCAGCAGCCCAACATTGAACACTGAAGCTTTCTTT. This codes for CASSPTLNTEAFF. The full variable domain, its missing parts supplied by reference TRBV7-9 and TRBJ1-1, is DTGVSQNPRHKITKRGQNVTFRCDPISEHNRLYWYRQTLGQGPEFLTYFQNEAQLEKSRLLSDRFSAERPKGSFSTLEIQRTEQGDSAMYLCASSPTLNTEAFFGQGTRLTVV.

The V and J genes are TRBV5-8 and TRBJ1-6; D unresolved. The CDR3 has 15 residues. Deletions cut 2 bases from V and 7 bases from J, with 13 bases between. Germline CDR1 reads SGHTS; CDR2 reads YDEGEE. CDR3 amino acids: CASSFYPGRNSPLHF. The CDR3 nucleotides are TGTGCCAGCAGCTTTTATCCAGGCCGGAATTCACCCCTCCACTTT.

This clone has a handful of counts. V gene TRBV4-1 combines with J gene TRBJ1-2, with D possibly matching TRBD1 (5 bases). The germline gives CDR1 MGHRA, CDR2 YSYEKL. The CDR3 runs to 16 residues. Deletions cut 5 bases from V and 6 bases from J, with 22 bases between. CDR3 DNA: TGCGCCAGCAGCAATAACTTGGCAGGCAGGGCAAATGGCTACACCTTC. Translation gives CASSNNLAGRANGYTF.

The CDR3 nucleotides read TGTGCCAGCAGCTTAACGTCTTCAGGGATCTCAAATGAGCAGTTCTTC. Translation gives CASSLTSSGISNEQFF. The chain has TRBV7-3 and TRBJ2-1, with D tentatively TRBD1 (5 bases). The CDR3 runs 16 residues. Trimming took 0 bases from V and 7 from J, leaving 16 bases between them. Germline lookup yields CDR1 SGHTA and CDR2 FQGTGA.

The V gene is TRBV6-5, the J gene TRBJ1-1; 8 bases line up with TRBD1. Germline CDR1 is MNHEY and CDR2 is SVGAGI. V lost 8 bases to trimming and J lost 3 bases; unmatched junction nucleotides: 8. This CDR3 is 14 amino acids long. CDR3 in amino acids: CASSQDRADTEAFF. The CDR3 region has the DNA TGTGCCAGCTCTCAGGACAGGGCGGACACTGAAGCTTTCTTT.

Only one count was recorded for this clone. The rearrangement uses TRBV7-9 and TRBJ1-1, with D hard to call. The CDR3 extends over 15 amino acids. Deletions cut 1 base from V and 4 bases from J, with 13 bases between. Germline V gives CDR1 SEHNR, CDR2 FQNEAQ (reference sequence). The CDR3 loop reads CASSLDLVEATEAFF. The CDR3 nucleotides read TGTGCCAGCAGCTTAGATTTAGTAGAAGCCACTGAAGCTTTCTTT.

This clone was counted once. J is TRBJ1-3 and V is TRBV7-6; no definite D call. The CDR3 spans 17 residues. Per the germline V gene, CDR1 is SGHVS and CDR2 is FNYEAQ. Deletions cut 2 bases from V and 0 bases from J, with 14 bases between. This chain's CDR3 is CASSLSPTSSSGNTIYF. The CDR3 DNA is TGTGCCAGCAGCTTAAGTCCTACGAGTTCCTCTGGAAACACCATATATTTT.

The V and J genes are TRBV28 and TRBJ1-5; 7 bases map to TRBD1. Germline lookup yields CDR1 MDHEN and CDR2 SYDVKM. V shed 5 bases and J 5 bases; nucleotides not matched to a gene: 9. The CDR3 sequence is 15 residues long. This chain's CDR3 is CASSQPRQGDQPQHF. DNA for the CDR3: TGTGCCAGCAGTCAACCTAGACAGGGAGATCAGCCCCAGCATTTT.

The gene calls are TRBV2 and TRBJ1-3; TRBD1 matches at 7 bases. This CDR3 spans 14 amino acids. Germline assignment: CDR1 SNHLY and CDR2 FYNNEI. The junction had 4 bases not matched to a gene; V was cut back by 5 bases and J by 3 bases. The CDR3: CASSRDSLGNTIYF. CDR3 sequence (DNA): TGTGCCAGCAGTCGGGACAGCCTTGGAAACACCATATATTTT.

The chain couples TRBV21-1 to TRBJ1-4; TRBD1 is the table's D call and was not checked against the DNA. TRBV21-1 is annotated as a pseudogene. The CDR3 contains 16 residues. CDR3 region: CASSNDRGKTNEKLFF. The CDR3 bases are TGTGCCAGCAGCAACGACAGGGGTAAGACTAATGAAAAACTGTTTTTT.

The CDR3 loop is CASSFLGTSADTQYF. Here the CDR3 DNA reads TGTGCCAGCAGTTTTCTCGGGACTAGCGCAGATACGCAGTATTTT. The rearrangement links TRBV7-3 to TRBJ2-3; 10 bases align to TRBD2. The CDR3 runs 15 residues. V gave up 6 bases and J gave up 4 bases; unmatched junction bases: 7. From germline, CDR1 is SGHTA and CDR2 FQGTGA.

This sequence joins TRBV11-2 and TRBJ2-5; TRBD1 might be the D (5 bases). Trimming removed 4 bases at V and 4 bases at J, with 19 bases between. The CDR3 is 16 amino acids. Germline V lookup: CDR1 SGHAT, CDR2 FQNNGV. CDR3 protein: CASSSTQGPVGETQYF. The CDR3 bases are TGTGCCAGCAGCTCGACCCAGGGCCCCGTGGGAGAGACCCAGTACTTC.

The chain uses TRBV10-1 and TRBJ2-5, with TRBD2 matching over 13 bases. Germline CDR1 is WNHNN and CDR2 is SYGVQD (reference sequence). The CDR3 runs to 16 residues. V shed 3 bases, J shed 3 bases, and the junction held 4 bases outside the gene matches. The CDR3 nucleotides read TGCGCCAGCAGTGAAGGGACTAGCGGGGATAAAGAGACCCAGTACTTC. Translated: CASSEGTSGDKETQYF.

V is TRBV29-1 and J is TRBJ2-3; 13 bases are shared with TRBD2. With V trimmed by 6 bases and J by 6 bases, 6 bases remained unmatched. CDR1 SQVTM and CDR2 ANQGSEA come from the germline V gene. The CDR3 extends over 14 amino acids. CDR3 in amino acids: CSVLGLAGMDTQYF. The DNA of the CDR3 is TGCAGCGTGCTGGGACTAGCGGGGATGGATACGCAGTATTTT.

This sequence joins TRBV12-3 or TRBV12-4 and TRBJ1-2; D is ambiguous. The ends were cut back, 6 bases at V and 8 bases at J, with 16 bases in the middle. This CDR3 region has 13 residues. The chain's CDR3 is CASSSLMMVGYTF. The CDR3 coding sequence is TGTGCCAGCAGCTCCCTAATGATGGTGGGCTACACCTTC.